These T cell receptor beta chains were read from a single sample in a study of T cells in Graves' hyperthyroidism and ophthalmopathy. TCRdb redid the calling of the multiplex PCR reads with MiXCR, one entry per CDR3 protein. The sample has nearly 600,000 distinct CDR3 sequences; 12% to 15% are singletons. Sequenced: blood. The receptors were sampled from a woman aged 18-29 years with Graves' ophthalmopathy. The CDR3 runs from the conserved cysteine through the conserved F or W. The order of the fields is clone size, J gene, D gene, V gene, CDR3 protein, CDR3 DNA. D genes are given only for firm matches. Clone sizes are given selectively: once, few, many, or a class where the clone is expanded.

size: few
J: TRBJ2-4
D: TRBD2
V: TRBV28
CDR3: CASSRGLRGGNIQYF
DNA: TGTGCCAGCAGTCGAGGATTACGGGGGGGAAACATTCAGTACTTC

size: few
J: TRBJ2-1
D: TRBD1
V: TRBV7-2
CDR3: CASSFATGGRYNEQFF
DNA: TGTGCCAGCAGCTTCGCCACAGGGGGCAGGTACAATGAGCAGTTCTTC

size: many
J: TRBJ2-7
D: TRBD2
V: TRBV27
CDR3: CASSPTATSGRRAISYEQYF
DNA: TGTGCCAGCAGTCCTACAGCTACTAGCGGGAGACGAGCGATCTCCTACGAGCAGTACTTC

size: many
J: TRBJ2-5
D: TRBD2
V: TRBV2
CDR3: CASSVRTSGQETQYF
DNA: TGTGCCAGCAGCGTTAGGACTAGCGGCCAAGAGACCCAGTACTTC

size: many
J: TRBJ2-4
D: NA
V: TRBV6-1
CDR3: CASTDPYRVVGNIQYF
DNA: TGTGCCAGCACTGATCCTTACAGGGTTGTTGGGAACATTCAGTACTTC

size: many
J: TRBJ2-1
D: TRBD1
V: TRBV20-1
CDR3: CSAREPEFDRVNEQFF
DNA: TGCAGTGCTAGAGAACCGGAGTTTGACAGGGTCAATGAGCAGTTCTTC

size: many
J: TRBJ1-1
D: NA
V: TRBV7-2
CDR3: CASSPRGGRNTEAFF
DNA: TGTGCCAGCAGCCCGAGGGGGGGCCGGAACACTGAAGCTTTCTTT

size: few
J: TRBJ2-7
D: TRBD1
V: TRBV4-1
CDR3: CASSPQGQATYEQYF
DNA: TGCGCCAGCAGCCCACAGGGGCAGGCCACCTACGAGCAGTACTTC

size: few
J: TRBJ1-6
D: TRBD1
V: TRBV4-2
CDR3: CASSQDVGQGAGSPLHF
DNA: TGTGCCAGCAGCCAAGATGTTGGACAGGGGGCTGGTTCACCCCTCCACTTT

size: NA
J: TRBJ1-5
D: NA
V: TRBV6-1
CDR3: CASSDGYSNQPQHF
DNA: TGTGCCAGCAGTGACGGTTATAGCAATCAGCCCCAGCATTTT

size: NA
J: TRBJ2-7
D: NA
V: TRBV9
CDR3: CASSGGRDSHLRQYF
DNA: TGTGCCAGCAGCGGTGGTAGGGACTCTCATCTAAGGCAGTACTTC

size: NA
J: TRBJ1-2
D: NA
V: TRBV7-9
CDR3: CAITPGRGEGGYTF
DNA: TGTGCCATCACCCCCGGTAGGGGGGAAGGCGGCTACACCTTC

size: NA
J: TRBJ2-5
D: TRBD1
V: TRBV5-4
CDR3: CASSIRDRGETQYF
DNA: TGTGCCAGCAGCATCCGTGACAGGGGAGAGACCCAGTACTTC

size: many
J: TRBJ1-3
D: TRBD1
V: TRBV28
CDR3: CASGSTGAGNTIYF
DNA: TGTGCCAGCGGATCGACAGGGGCTGGAAACACCATATATTTT

size: many
J: TRBJ2-1
D: NA
V: TRBV5-5
CDR3: CASSLGAVSYNEQFF
DNA: TGTGCCAGCAGCCTTGGAGCGGTCTCCTACAATGAGCAGTTCTTC

size: many
J: TRBJ2-7
D: NA
V: TRBV7-3
CDR3: CASSLVGDSYEQYF
DNA: TGTGCCAGCAGCTTGGTAGGGGACTCCTACGAGCAGTACTTC

size: many
J: TRBJ1-2
D: NA
V: TRBV2
CDR3: CASSESYGYTF
DNA: TGTGCCAGCAGTGAAAGCTATGGCTACACCTTC

size: NA
J: TRBJ2-6
D: NA
V: TRBV20-1
CDR3: CSARGGRSGANVLTF
DNA: TGCAGTGCTAGGGGGGGGCGCAGTGGGGCCAACGTCCTGACTTTC

size: many
J: TRBJ1-1
D: NA
V: TRBV4-3
CDR3: CASSPRRYQSVRGGTEAFF
DNA: TGCGCCAGCAGCCCCCGCAGGTACCAGAGCGTCCGGGGAGGCACTGAAGCTTTCTTT

size: many
J: TRBJ2-7
D: TRBD2
V: TRBV6-1
CDR3: CASSEEGLAGAYEQYF
DNA: TGTGCCAGCAGTGAAGAAGGACTAGCGGGAGCCTACGAGCAGTACTTC

size: many
J: TRBJ2-7
D: TRBD1
V: TRBV4-1
CDR3: CASSQVPGQGLYEQYF
DNA: TGCGCCAGCAGCCAAGTCCCGGGACAGGGTTTGTACGAGCAGTACTTC

size: many
J: TRBJ2-4
D: TRBD2
V: TRBV29-1
CDR3: CSAEAGTSGTAVIQYF
DNA: TGCAGCGCCGAGGCTGGGACTAGCGGGACCGCGGTCATTCAGTACTTC

size: many
J: TRBJ2-7
D: NA
V: TRBV5-1
CDR3: CASVIALAIDEQYF
DNA: TGCGCCAGCGTAATCGCACTAGCAATCGACGAGCAGTACTTC

size: NA
J: TRBJ1-2
D: TRBD1
V: TRBV4-1
CDR3: CASSQVTNRGGYTF
DNA: TGCGCCAGCAGCCAAGTGACGAACAGGGGCGGCTACACCTTC

size: NA
J: TRBJ1-1
D: NA
V: TRBV9
CDR3: CASSVGGQMNTEAFF
DNA: TGTGCCAGCAGCGTAGGGGGTCAGATGAACACTGAAGCTTTCTTT

size: NA
J: TRBJ2-7
D: NA
V: TRBV7-2
CDR3: CASSKQGSGADEQYF
DNA: TGTGCCAGCAGCAAACAGGGGTCGGGGGCGGACGAGCAGTACTTC

size: NA
J: TRBJ1-5
D: NA
V: TRBV4-1
CDR3: CASSQGRGREQPQHF
DNA: TGCGCCAGCAGCCAAGGAAGAGGTAGAGAACAGCCCCAGCATTTT

size: many
J: TRBJ2-3
D: TRBD1
V: TRBV6-1
CDR3: CASTGQGTDTQYF
DNA: TGTGCCAGCACCGGACAGGGAACAGATACGCAGTATTTT

size: many
J: TRBJ2-1
D: TRBD2
V: TRBV12-5
CDR3: CASGWSSGGGSNEQFF
DNA: TGTGCTAGTGGATGGTCTAGCGGGGGGGGTTCCAATGAGCAGTTCTTC

size: many
J: TRBJ1-1
D: NA
V: TRBV29-1
CDR3: CSVEPRRGENTEAFF
DNA: TGCAGCGTTGAACCCCGTAGAGGGGAGAACACTGAAGCTTTCTTT

size: many
J: TRBJ1-6
D: NA
V: TRBV3-1
CDR3: CASSQAWVGVSPLHF
DNA: TGTGCCAGCAGCCAAGCGTGGGTAGGGGTTTCACCCCTCCACTTT

size: few
J: TRBJ2-5
D: NA
V: TRBV20-1
CDR3: CSAGRGEETETQYF
DNA: TGCAGTGCTGGAAGGGGGGAGGAAACAGAGACCCAGTACTTC

size: few
J: TRBJ1-4
D: TRBD1
V: TRBV12-3/TRBV12-4
CDR3: CASIHSGQGLEKLFF
DNA: TGTGCCAGCATCCATTCAGGACAGGGCTTAGAAAAACTGTTTTTT

size: many
J: TRBJ1-2
D: NA
V: TRBV29-1
CDR3: CSVEMRPGTYGYTF
DNA: TGCAGCGTTGAGATGAGGCCAGGGACTTATGGCTACACCTTC

size: many
J: TRBJ2-5
D: NA
V: TRBV28
CDR3: CASSRVETQYF
DNA: TGTGCCAGCAGCCGTGTAGAGACCCAGTACTTC

size: NA
J: TRBJ1-6
D: TRBD1
V: TRBV28
CDR3: CASFRGHQSPLHF
DNA: TGTGCCAGCTTCAGGGGGCATCAGTCACCCCTCCACTTT

size: many
J: TRBJ2-6
D: NA
V: TRBV2
CDR3: CASSDLGRGANVLTF
DNA: TGTGCCAGCAGTGATCTGGGGCGGGGGGCCAACGTCCTGACTTTC

size: many
J: TRBJ2-3
D: NA
V: TRBV20-1
CDR3: CSAPARPLLWVDTQYF
DNA: TGCAGTGCTCCCGCCCGACCTCTCCTCTGGGTAGATACGCAGTATTTT

size: many
J: TRBJ1-1
D: NA
V: TRBV19
CDR3: CASSMVRASGHTEAFF
DNA: TGTGCCAGTAGTATGGTCAGGGCATCCGGGCACACTGAAGCTTTCTTT

size: many
J: TRBJ2-1
D: TRBD1
V: TRBV7-3
CDR3: CASSPPGTDYNEQFF
DNA: TGTGCCAGCAGCCCACCCGGGACAGACTACAATGAGCAGTTCTTC

size: NA
J: TRBJ2-7
D: TRBD2
V: TRBV20-1
CDR3: CSATRTSGSYEQYF
DNA: TGCAGTGCTACCAGGACTAGCGGGAGCTACGAGCAGTACTTC

size: NA
J: TRBJ2-7
D: TRBD1
V: TRBV19
CDR3: CATLSLEGQGYEQYF
DNA: TGTGCCACTCTCTCTTTAGAGGGACAGGGATACGAGCAGTACTTC

size: many
J: TRBJ2-5
D: TRBD2
V: TRBV20-1
CDR3: CSASVTSGSETQYF
DNA: TGCAGTGCTAGTGTGACTAGCGGGAGTGAGACCCAGTACTTC

size: many
J: TRBJ2-1
D: NA
V: TRBV9
CDR3: CASSVGGALGNEQFF
DNA: TGTGCCAGCAGCGTAGGTGGGGCCCTCGGGAATGAGCAGTTCTTC

size: few
J: TRBJ2-7
D: NA
V: TRBV27
CDR3: CASSLFLAATYEQYF
DNA: TGTGCCAGCAGTTTATTCCTAGCTGCTACCTACGAGCAGTACTTC

size: NA
J: TRBJ2-5
D: TRBD2
V: TRBV4-1
CDR3: CASSPVSGTRETQYF
DNA: TGCGCCAGCAGCCCCGTATCAGGGACTAGGGAGACCCAGTACTTC

size: many
J: TRBJ1-5
D: NA
V: TRBV18
CDR3: CASSPRTSNQPQHF
DNA: TGTGCCAGCTCACCACGCACGAGTAATCAGCCCCAGCATTTT

size: NA
J: TRBJ2-5
D: TRBD2
V: TRBV20-1
CDR3: CSATSGRAKTQYF
DNA: TGCAGTGCTACTAGCGGGAGGGCAAAGACCCAGTACTTC

size: once
J: TRBJ2-1
D: TRBD2
V: TRBV7-8
CDR3: CASRGLAGVSGRAPSSYNEQFF
DNA: TGCGCCAGCAGGGGGCTAGCGGGAGTCTCTGGTCGGGCCCCAAGCTCCTACAATGAGCAGTTCTTC

size: many
J: TRBJ2-5
D: NA
V: TRBV5-5
CDR3: CASSQAGTVSGETQYF
DNA: TGTGCCAGCAGTCAAGCGGGGACAGTCTCAGGGGAGACCCAGTACTTC

size: many
J: TRBJ1-1
D: NA
V: TRBV2
CDR3: CASSGQGTEAFF
DNA: TGTGCCAGCAGTGGTCAGGGGACTGAAGCTTTCTTT

size: NA
J: TRBJ1-1
D: NA
V: TRBV12-3/TRBV12-4
CDR3: CASSFFWIGGTEAFF
DNA: TGTGCCAGCAGTTTTTTTTGGATAGGGGGCACTGAAGCTTTCTTT

size: NA
J: TRBJ2-3
D: TRBD1
V: TRBV19
CDR3: CAIHGQAADTQYF
DNA: TGTGCCATTCACGGACAGGCAGCAGATACGCAGTATTTT